This T cell receptor (beta chain) was recorded in a study of cytomegalovirus exposure and HLA in healthy donors. Findings of the study overall: A list of 164 TCR beta chains associated with cytomegalovirus was given.

Profiled with immunoSEQ multiplex PCR; TCRdb holds only in-frame clones, not every one. There are 250,000 to 300,000 clones in the sample; roughly 85% occur only once, and 0.95% to 1.1% lies in the top ten. Only one count was recorded for this clone. Its antigen is currently unknown. Trimming stripped 0 bases from V and 5 bases from J, with 10 bases between. The CDR3 is 14 residues long. The germline gives CDR1 LGHNT, CDR2 FRNRAP. Sequencing was performed on PBMCs. This chain links TRBV12-5 with TRBJ1-1; D perhaps matches TRBD1 (5 bases). The origin of this receptor is a woman aged 18-30 years in good health and CMV-seronegative. The DNA for the CDR3 is TGTGCTAGTGGTTTGGTTGAAGGGGTGACTGAAGCTTTCTTT. Translated, it gives CASGLVEGVTEAFF.